The clone carrying this TCR beta chain was detected many times. The antigen remains unidentified. Aged 18 to 65, the patients with hyperthyroidism had under 2 months' duration and were newly diagnosed. Clinicians diagnosed using symptoms, serum thyroxine, TRAb, thyroid ultrasound and orbital computed tomography. The record originates from a study of Graves' ophthalmopathy and Graves' hyperthyroidism. Whole-study context: A follow-up of 18 months without ophthalmopathy meant that hyperthyroidism was stable. The study's findings and limits: Most thyroid-expanded clonotypes exceeding 0.001 frequency were also found in blood.

RNA transcripts were the source from which TCR beta CDR3 regions were amplified. First-round RT-PCR with HTBI primers preceded a second-round multiplex PCR. TCRdb recomputed calls from the multiplex PCR reads with MiXCR, one row per CDR3 protein. This table has over a million distinct CDR3 sequences, about two fifths appearing once. Unmatched junction bases numbered 12, after V lost 7 bases and J lost 5 bases. Germline V gene data show CDR1 as SQVTM and CDR2 as ANQGSEA. There are 14 residues in the CDR3. This sequence originates from an adult man with Graves' hyperthyroidism. The chain couples TRBV29-1 to TRBJ2-7, with TRBD1 matching 9 bases. The sequencing input was peripheral blood or thyroid tissue (not recorded which). The CDR3 region has the DNA TGCAGCGCCTCACTGGACAGGGGAGGCGACGAGCAGTACTTC. Amino acids: CSASLDRGGDEQYF.